This TCR beta chain was sequenced for a study of blood T cell repertoires in COVID-19. For the study at large: Samples came from the United States, Italy and Spain, spanning acute and convalescent COVID-19. In each case, the material was cDNA or gDNA derived from T cells, B-cell-depleted T cells, or PBMCs.

CDR3 length equals 15 residues. J gave up 0 bases and V 4 bases, and 5 bases lay outside the gene matches. The germline V gene has CDR1 MNHEY and CDR2 SVGAGI. Original data processing: Reference gene primer amplification gave estimated nucleated cell counts. TCRdb's copy holds only in-frame clones and misses some; the assay was immunoSEQ multiplex PCR. V and J calls and clone size are copied from that table; D and trimming were computed from the DNA. The repertoire holds some 170,000 clones, with roughly 80% as singletons. This chain uses TRBV6-5 with TRBJ2-5; 7 nucleotides line up with TRBD2. This sequence was found in a man between 70 and 80 years old with acute or convalescent COVID-19. The specimen sequenced was peripheral blood. CDR3 coding DNA: TGTGCCAGCAGTTCGTCGCGGGGGAACCAAGAGACCCAGTACTTC. Amino acids: CASSSSRGNQETQYF.